Listed below are T cell receptor beta chains from one sample, sequenced in a study of blood T cell repertoires in COVID-19. Sequencing used immunoSEQ multiplex PCR; TCRdb keeps in-frame clones, though not all of them. The data contain about 130,000 clones, approximately 83% of them singletons. The sample taken for sequencing was peripheral blood. These receptors all come from a man at least 80 years old with active or convalescent COVID-19. Both conserved end residues are part of each CDR3. A D gene is named only where the DNA matches it firmly. The size of a clone is reported for some rows only, either as once, few or many, or as a class for expanded clones.

abundance: -; v_gene: TRBV5-1; d_gene: -; j_gene: TRBJ2-2; CDR3aa: CASSLVSHNTGELFF; CDR3nt: TGCGCCAGCAGCTTGGTTTCCCATAACACCGGGGAGCTGTTTTTT
abundance: -; v_gene: TRBV5-1; d_gene: TRBD1; j_gene: TRBJ2-7; CDR3aa: CASSFSGQGATYEQYF; CDR3nt: TGCGCCAGCAGCTTCTCGGGGCAGGGGGCGACCTACGAGCAGTACTTC
abundance: -; v_gene: TRBV19; d_gene: -; j_gene: TRBJ1-5; CDR3aa: CASNKAQDGNQPQHF; CDR3nt: TGTGCCAGTAATAAGGCGCAGGATGGCAATCAGCCCCAGCATTTT
abundance: -; v_gene: TRBV12-5; d_gene: -; j_gene: TRBJ2-2; CDR3aa: CASGSGATGELFF; CDR3nt: TGTGCTAGTGGCTCAGGCGCTACCGGGGAGCTGTTTTTT
abundance: -; v_gene: TRBV6-5; d_gene: -; j_gene: TRBJ1-1; CDR3aa: CASSPGHFPFF; CDR3nt: TGTGCCAGCAGCCCGGGACACTTCCCTTTCTTT
abundance: -; v_gene: TRBV6-2/TRBV6-3; d_gene: TRBD1; j_gene: TRBJ1-5; CDR3aa: CASSTRQGSRQPQHF; CDR3nt: TGTGCCAGCAGTACACGACAGGGATCAAGACAGCCCCAGCATTTT
abundance: -; v_gene: TRBV28; d_gene: TRBD1; j_gene: TRBJ1-5; CDR3aa: CASSRIGTGSGYQPQHF; CDR3nt: TGTGCCAGCAGCCGAATAGGGACAGGGAGTGGGTATCAGCCCCAGCATTTT
abundance: -; v_gene: TRBV2; d_gene: -; j_gene: TRBJ2-1; CDR3aa: CASSVTGVPRDEQFF; CDR3nt: TGTGCCAGCAGTGTAACGGGTGTCCCCAGGGATGAGCAGTTCTTC
abundance: once; v_gene: TRBV2; d_gene: TRBD2; j_gene: TRBJ2-3; CDR3aa: CASPRPLSGGTASTDTQYF; CDR3nt: TGTGCCAGCCCTCGGCCCCTCAGCGGGGGGACGGCTAGCACAGATACGCAGTATTTT
abundance: -; v_gene: TRBV5-6; d_gene: -; j_gene: TRBJ2-6; CDR3aa: CASSSRSGANVLTF; CDR3nt: TGTGCCAGCAGCTCACGGTCTGGGGCCAACGTCCTGACTTTC
abundance: -; v_gene: TRBV6-5; d_gene: -; j_gene: TRBJ2-3; CDR3aa: CASTQTGTDTQYF; CDR3nt: TGTGCCAGCACCCAGACTGGCACAGATACGCAGTATTTT
abundance: few; v_gene: TRBV27; d_gene: -; j_gene: TRBJ1-6; CDR3aa: CASSLRDSPLHF; CDR3nt: TGTGCCAGCAGTTTACGGGATTCACCCCTCCACTTT
abundance: few; v_gene: TRBV10-3; d_gene: TRBD2; j_gene: TRBJ2-2; CDR3aa: CAINPSGGGDTGELFF; CDR3nt: TGTGCCATCAATCCTAGCGGGGGCGGGGACACCGGGGAGCTGTTTTTT
abundance: -; v_gene: TRBV12-3/TRBV12-4; d_gene: -; j_gene: TRBJ2-7; CDR3aa: CASSRGVGEQYF; CDR3nt: TGTGCCAGCAGTCGGGGAGTAGGCGAGCAGTACTTC
abundance: -; v_gene: TRBV3-1/TRBV3-2; d_gene: TRBD1; j_gene: TRBJ1-2; CDR3aa: CASSQGEGGRYTF; CDR3nt: TGTGCCAGCAGCCAAGGTGAAGGGGGCCGCTACACCTTC
abundance: -; v_gene: TRBV19; d_gene: TRBD2; j_gene: TRBJ2-7; CDR3aa: CASSSPGLAGNYEQYF; CDR3nt: TGTGCCAGTAGTTCCCCGGGACTAGCGGGGAATTACGAGCAGTACTTC
abundance: once; v_gene: TRBV2; d_gene: -; j_gene: TRBJ2-5; CDR3aa: CASSEGVGVETQYF; CDR3nt: TGTGCCAGCAGTGAGGGTGTAGGGGTGGAGACCCAGTACTTC
abundance: once; v_gene: TRBV4-1; d_gene: -; j_gene: TRBJ2-6; CDR3aa: CASGLSSGANVLTF; CDR3nt: TGCGCCAGCGGACTTAGCTCTGGGGCCAACGTCCTGACTTTC
abundance: -; v_gene: TRBV7-2; d_gene: -; j_gene: TRBJ2-5; CDR3aa: CASSLVGVGETQYF; CDR3nt: TGTGCCAGCAGCTTAGTGGGAGTCGGAGAGACCCAGTACTTC
abundance: once; v_gene: TRBV9; d_gene: TRBD2; j_gene: TRBJ2-3; CDR3aa: CASSVGSGGIITDTQYF; CDR3nt: TGTGCCAGCAGCGTAGGAAGCGGGGGGATCATCACAGATACGCAGTATTTT
abundance: -; v_gene: TRBV27; d_gene: TRBD1; j_gene: TRBJ2-7; CDR3aa: CASRPTGRPHEQYF; CDR3nt: TGTGCCAGCAGACCGACAGGGAGACCCCACGAGCAGTACTTC
abundance: -; v_gene: TRBV15; d_gene: TRBD1; j_gene: TRBJ2-7; CDR3aa: CATSRIPGQGTYEQYF; CDR3nt: TGTGCCACCAGCAGAATTCCTGGACAGGGCACCTACGAGCAGTACTTC
abundance: -; v_gene: TRBV5-4; d_gene: TRBD1; j_gene: TRBJ1-1; CDR3aa: CASSLANNHRGTFF; CDR3nt: TGTGCCAGCAGCTTGGCAAACAACCACAGGGGCACTTTCTTT
abundance: -; v_gene: TRBV19; d_gene: TRBD1; j_gene: TRBJ1-4; CDR3aa: CASRSGTGKSLGEKLFF; CDR3nt: TGTGCCAGTAGATCCGGGACAGGGAAGAGTCTAGGTGAAAAACTGTTTTTT
abundance: -; v_gene: TRBV10-1; d_gene: -; j_gene: TRBJ2-7; CDR3aa: CASSEWRRAVYEQYF; CDR3nt: TGCGCCAGCAGTGAGTGGCGACGCGCGGTCTACGAGCAGTACTTC
abundance: -; v_gene: TRBV28; d_gene: TRBD2; j_gene: TRBJ2-1; CDR3aa: CASSLSSIGGARTSYNEQFF; CDR3nt: TGTGCCAGCAGTTTATCCTCTATCGGGGGGGCCAGGACCTCCTACAATGAGCAGTTCTTC
abundance: -; v_gene: TRBV11-2; d_gene: TRBD2; j_gene: TRBJ2-1; CDR3aa: CASSLVAPNSGSSEQFF; CDR3nt: TGTGCCAGCAGCTTAGTAGCCCCCAACAGCGGGAGTAGTGAGCAGTTCTTC
abundance: -; v_gene: TRBV2; d_gene: -; j_gene: TRBJ1-2; CDR3aa: CASMGGEAGYGYTF; CDR3nt: TGTGCCAGCATGGGGGGTGAGGCTGGCTATGGCTACACCTTC
abundance: -; v_gene: TRBV7-9; d_gene: TRBD1; j_gene: TRBJ1-5; CDR3aa: CASSLAQGAKQPQHF; CDR3nt: TGTGCCAGCAGCTTAGCACAGGGGGCTAAACAGCCCCAGCATTTT